These 21 T cell receptor beta chains came from one sample sequenced in a study of shared clonotypes between healthy human individuals. Sequencing was performed with immunoSEQ multiplex PCR; in TCRdb, only in-frame clones are kept and a portion is missing. The sample consists of fewer than 400,000 clones, around 72% of them appearing once. The sample taken for sequencing was memory CD4+ T cells sorted from blood. This sample's subset: CD45RA-negative fraction. All receptors come from a man aged 30 to 39 in good health.

The V gene is TRBV18, the J gene TRBJ1-1; 11 bases match TRBD1. There are 13 residues in the CDR3. V shed 3 bases and J 11 bases; nucleotides not matched to a gene: 5. The V gene's germline CDR1 is KGHSH and CDR2 LQKENI. The DNA for the CDR3 is TGTGCCAGCTCACCGAGGGACAGGGGGTGGGCTTTCTTT. Its translation: CASSPRDRGWAFF.

The rearrangement uses TRBV12-2 and TRBJ2-7; TRBD1 is the table's D call and was not checked against the DNA. TRBV12-2 is a pseudogene. The CDR3 has 14 amino acids. This chain's CDR3 is CASRVDRSSYEQYF. The CDR3 DNA is TGTGCAAGTCGCGTAGACAGGAGCTCCTACGAGCAGTACTTC.

V usage is TRBV19 and J usage is TRBJ2-5; D is undetermined. CDR3 length equals 14 residues. Germline CDR1 reads LNHDA; CDR2 reads SQIVND (reference sequence). V shed 5 bases and J shed 0 bases, with 10 bases lying between them. This CDR3 reads CASSWQAYQETQYF. In DNA, the CDR3 is TGTGCCAGTAGTTGGCAGGCTTACCAAGAGACCCAGTACTTC.

Note on this clone: The same CDR3 can be traced to other DNA sequences in this sample. The chain employs TRBV6-1 and TRBJ2-3; D is unclear. V lost 5 bases and J lost 0, with 9 bases in between. Per the germline V gene, CDR1 is MNHNS and CDR2 is SASEGT. The CDR3 sequence is 14 residues long. CDR3 residues: CASSRALSTDTQYF. CDR3 nucleotide sequence: TGTGCCAGCAGTAGGGCACTTAGCACAGATACGCAGTATTTT.

The chain employs TRBV29-1 and TRBJ2-3; TRBD2 might be the D (6 bases). CDR1 and CDR2 (germline): SQVTM, ANQGSEA. The CDR3 contains 12 residues. The ends were cut back, 7 bases at V and 2 bases at J, with 10 bases in the middle. The CDR3 here is CSAGTDTDTQYF. DNA of the CDR3: TGCAGCGCCGGGACTGACACAGATACGCAGTATTTT.

This clone was recorded many times. The chain employs TRBV4-1 and TRBJ2-6; 12 nucleotides match TRBD2. V lost 3 bases and J lost 1; bases outside the gene matches: 4. This CDR3 is built from 18 residues. Germline assignment: CDR1 MGHRA and CDR2 YSYEKL. The CDR3 is CASSHGTSGLSGANVLTF. DNA of the CDR3: TGCGCCAGCAGCCACGGGACTAGCGGGTTATCTGGGGCCAACGTCCTGACTTTC.

The gene calls are TRBV10-1 and TRBJ1-1; 10 nucleotides agree with TRBD1. Unmatched junction bases numbered 7, after V lost 6 bases and J lost 0 bases. This CDR3 contains 16 residues. The germline gives CDR1 WNHNN, CDR2 SYGVQD (reference sequence). In DNA form, the CDR3 reads TGCGCCAGCAGCTCCGGGACAGGGGCACTGAACACTGAAGCTTTCTTT. Translating gives CASSSGTGALNTEAFF.

Ten or more counts support this clone. The rearrangement uses TRBV19 and TRBJ1-5, with D uncertain. V was clipped by 3 bases and J by 11 bases, with 14 bases between them. Germline assignment: CDR1 LNHDA and CDR2 SQIVND (reference sequence). There are 13 residues in the CDR3. The CDR3 loop is CASSISDQTAQHF. The CDR3 nucleotides read TGTGCCAGTAGTATTTCGGACCAAACGGCCCAGCATTTT.

The gene calls are TRBV11-2 and TRBJ2-7, with TRBD2 matching 13 bases. Looked up from germline, CDR1 is SGHAT and CDR2 is FQNNGV. Trimming cost V 5 bases and J 0 bases; bases outside gene matches: 1. The CDR3 sequence is 15 residues long. The CDR3 DNA is TGTGCCAGCAGCCGGACTAGCGGGGGCTCCTACGAGCAGTACTTC. Translating gives CASSRTSGGSYEQYF.

The V and J genes are TRBV11-3 and TRBJ2-7; 7 nucleotides align to TRBD2. V lost 2 bases, J lost 6 bases, and 4 bases stayed unmatched. This CDR3 contains 13 residues. Germline CDR1 SGHNT, CDR2 YENEEA. This chain's CDR3 is CASSLFGEGEQYF. CDR3 DNA sequence: TGTGCCAGCAGCTTATTCGGGGAGGGCGAGCAGTACTTC. Based on the CDR3 plus reference TRBV11-3 and TRBJ2-7, the full variable domain is EAGVVQSPRYKIIEKKQPVAFWCNPISGHNTLYWYLQNLGQGPELLIRYENEEAVDDSQLPKDRFSAERLKGVDSTLKIQPAELGDSAVYLCASSLFGEGEQYFGPGTRLTVT.

Only one count was recorded for this clone. The rearrangement joins TRBV1 to TRBJ2-7; no check of the table's D call, TRBD2, against the DNA was made. TRBV1 is flagged as a pseudogene. The CDR3 is 16 amino acids. This CDR3 reads CTSSQDVVGRPQVEYF. CDR3 DNA sequence: TGCACCAGCAGCCAAGATGTAGTCGGGAGGCCCCAGGTTGAGTACTTC.

This chain links TRBV29-1 with TRBJ2-3; D is ambiguous. Trimming took 3 bases from V and 7 from J, leaving 14 bases between them. CDR1 and CDR2 from the germline V gene are SQVTM and ANQGSEA. This CDR3 has 13 residues. The CDR3 bases are TGCAGCGTTGAGGGTCCCGGAGCTAATACGCAGTATTTT. Translated: CSVEGPGANTQYF.

In nucleotides, the CDR3 is TGCGCCAGCAGCCCACTAGCGGGAGGGGTCCTCGCGCAGTTCTTC. This translates into CASSPLAGGVLAQFF. The rearrangement uses TRBV5-1 and TRBJ2-1; 13 positions agree with TRBD2. With V trimmed by 4 bases and J by 12 bases, 10 bases remained unmatched. The CDR3 contains 15 residues. CDR1 and CDR2 (germline): SGHRS, YFSETQ.

The chain has TRBV7-9 and TRBJ2-5; D gene uncertain. This CDR3 has 17 amino acids. Trimming took off 4 bases at V and 2 bases at J, with 20 bases between the two ends. Germline assignment: CDR1 SEHNR and CDR2 FQNEAQ (reference sequence). CDR3 sequence: CASSSKTAVGRQETQYF. Written as DNA, the CDR3 is TGTGCCAGCAGCTCCAAGACCGCCGTCGGTAGACAAGAGACCCAGTACTTC.

The chain carries TRBV6-1 and TRBJ1-1; 9 nucleotides match TRBD1. Germline-derived CDR1 and CDR2 are MNHNS and SASEGT. Losses at the gene ends were 4 bases for V and 3 bases for J; bases not matched to a gene: 6. The CDR3 has 15 amino acids. The CDR3 nucleotides are TGTGCCAGCAGTGCACAGGGGGCTGGGGACACTGAAGCTTTCTTT. Protein: CASSAQGAGDTEAFF.

The chain combines TRBV13 with TRBJ2-3, with TRBD1 matching 7 bases. After removal of 3 bases from V and 4 bases from J, the junction contained 4 bases not matched to a gene. The CDR3 loop spans 14 amino acids. The germline V gene encodes CDR1 PRHDT and CDR2 FYEKMQ (reference sequence). The CDR3 reads CASSFRQGADTQYF. The CDR3 DNA sequence: TGTGCCAGCAGCTTTCGACAGGGTGCAGATACGCAGTATTTT.

V gene TRBV10-2 combines with J gene TRBJ2-1, with 8 bases aligning to TRBD2. This CDR3 has 15 amino acids. Germline V gene data show CDR1 as WSHSY and CDR2 as SAAADI. Trimming at V came to 8 bases and at J to 6 bases, leaving 12 bases not matched to a gene. The CDR3 nucleotides are TGCGCCAGCTGCGACGGGGGGGGTTCAGGCAATGAGCAGTTCTTC. Translating it yields CASCDGGGSGNEQFF.

The chain uses TRBV30 and TRBJ1-5, with D uncertain. Per the germline V gene, CDR1 is GTSNPN and CDR2 is SVGIG (reference sequence). CDR3 length: 12 amino acids. Trimming stripped 5 bases from V and 4 bases from J, with 9 bases between. CDR3 bases: TGTGCCTGGTCGGAGCCAAATCAGCCCCAGCATTTT. Translation gives CAWSEPNQPQHF. Variable domain in full (rest from reference TRBV30 and TRBJ1-5): SQTIHQWPATLVQPVGSPLSLECTVEGTSNPNLYWYRQAAGRGLQLLFYSVGIGQISSEVPQNLSASRPQDRQFILSSKKLLLSDSGFYLCAWSEPNQPQHFGDGTRLSIL.

The CDR3 nucleotides read TGTGCCAGTAGTCCTAGGACTAGTTTCGACGAGCAGTACTTC. It specifies CASSPRTSFDEQYF. This chain uses TRBV19 with TRBJ2-7; 7 nucleotides align to TRBD2. Germline lookup yields CDR1 LNHDA and CDR2 SQIVND (reference sequence). The CDR3 sequence is 14 residues long. Germline trimming cut 5 bases from V and 5 bases from J; bases unmatched to any gene: 9.

The chain is built from TRBV5-1 and TRBJ2-6, with 8 bases aligning to TRBD1. Trimming cost V 0 bases and J 1 base; bases outside gene matches: 9. Germline CDR1 is SGHRS and CDR2 is YFSETQ. The CDR3 has 19 amino acids. The CDR3 protein is CASSLGAGGAKSGANVLTF. The CDR3 region has the DNA TGCGCCAGCAGCTTGGGGGCAGGGGGCGCCAAGTCTGGGGCCAACGTCCTGACTTTC.

The chain couples TRBV7-2 to TRBJ2-1; 8 bases match TRBD2. Germline CDR1 is SGHTA and CDR2 is FQGNSA. The CDR3 length is 16 residues. Trimming took 1 base from V and 4 from J; bases not matched to a gene: 6. In DNA, the CDR3 is TGTGCCAGCAGCTTAGAGGGTACTAGCGGATACAATGAGCAGTTCTTC. Residues: CASSLEGTSGYNEQFF.